What follows are 27 T cell receptor beta chains derived from one specimen sequenced in a study of T cell clones after liver transplantation. This table comes from immunoSEQ multiplex PCR, and its TCRdb copy is limited to in-frame clones, with some not included. The profile shows roughly 15,000 clones, 92% of them singletons. The starting material was CD8+ T cells from blood, obtained before liver transplant. The receptors were sampled from a human donor who received a liver transplant.

The chain couples TRBV27 to TRBJ1-5, with 8 bases aligning to TRBD1. V shed 10 bases and J 1 base; nucleotides not matched to a gene: 6. This CDR3 has 14 residues. Germline-derived CDR1 and CDR2 are MNHEY and SMNVEV (reference sequence). The CDR3 nucleotides read TGTGCCACCGCGGACAGGGACAGCAATCAGCCCCAGCATTTT. It specifies CATADRDSNQPQHF.

This clone is a singleton in its sample. The chain couples TRBV15 to TRBJ1-3; tentative D call: TRBD1 (6 bases). This CDR3 contains 18 residues. Germline loops: CDR1 LNHNV, CDR2 YYDKDF (reference sequence). V lost 5 bases, J lost 4 bases, and 24 bases lay in between. For the CDR3, the DNA is TGTGCCACCAGCGGCGACCCAAGGGGGGGGATCGGAGGAAACACCATATATTTT. Translated: CATSGDPRGGIGGNTIYF. The entire variable domain, with the rest obtained from reference TRBV15 and TRBJ1-3, is as follows: DAMVIQNPRYQVTQFGKPVTLSCSQTLNHNVMYWYQQKSSQAPKLLFHYYDKDFNNEADTPDNFQSRRPNTSFCFLDIRSPGLGDTAMYLCATSGDPRGGIGGNTIYFGEGSWLTVV.

The CDR3: CASSEGGQVIYEQYF. The DNA for the CDR3 is TGTGCCAGCAGTGAAGGGGGACAGGTCATCTACGAGCAGTACTTC. The chain recombines TRBV2 with TRBJ2-7; 8 nucleotides match TRBD1. Germline trimming cut 1 base from V and 3 bases from J; bases unmatched to any gene: 5. The CDR3 extends over 15 amino acids. The V gene's germline CDR1 is SNHLY and CDR2 FYNNEI.

This clone showed up just once. This rearrangement joins TRBV9 to TRBJ2-7; tentatively, D is TRBD2 (6 bases). CDR1 SGDLS and CDR2 YYNGEE come from the germline V gene. The CDR3 spans 18 residues. V was trimmed by 0 bases and J by 2 bases, leaving 21 bases between them. The CDR3 loop is CASSVARETIFTPYEQYF. CDR3 nucleotides: TGTGCCAGCAGCGTAGCCCGGGAGACGATATTTACCCCCTACGAGCAGTACTTC.

The V and J genes are TRBV21-1 and TRBJ2-1; TRBD1, the D gene given by the table, was not confirmed from the DNA. TRBV21-1 is noted as a pseudogene. This CDR3 is built from 12 residues. CDR3: CASSPDRNEQFF. The CDR3 region has the DNA TGTGCCAGCAGCCCGGACAGGAATGAGCAGTTCTTC.

This clone is judged large (0.1 to 1%). As DNA, the CDR3 is TGTGCCAGCAGTTACGGGTCAGCGGGACAGGGGTATGAGCAGTACTTC. Its protein is CASSYGSAGQGYEQYF. This chain joins TRBV6-5 and TRBJ2-7; 10 nucleotides line up with TRBD1. This CDR3 region has 16 residues. The germline V gene encodes CDR1 MNHEY and CDR2 SVGAGI. Trimming removed 2 bases from V and 7 bases from J; junction bases left unmatched: 11.

This sequence joins TRBV6-6 and TRBJ2-7, with 8 bases that match TRBD2. Germline V gene sequence: CDR1 MNHNY, CDR2 SVGAGI (reference sequence). The CDR3 sequence is 16 residues long. Trimming cost V 7 bases and J 0 bases; bases outside gene matches: 11. The CDR3 sequence is CASISWPGGSSYEQYF. CDR3 DNA sequence: TGTGCCAGCATCTCCTGGCCGGGAGGGAGCTCCTACGAGCAGTACTTC.

The J gene is TRBJ1-4, the V gene TRBV15; D gene unclear. V lost 2 bases and J 4 bases, leaving 11 bases between the germline ends. This CDR3 is built from 15 residues. CDR1 and CDR2 from the germline V gene are LNHNV and YYDKDF (reference sequence). CDR3 loop: CATSRPIPYNEKLFF. The CDR3 nucleotides are TGTGCCACCAGCAGACCCATCCCTTATAATGAAAAACTGTTTTTT. The variable domain in full, completed from reference TRBV15 and TRBJ1-4, reads DAMVIQNPRYQVTQFGKPVTLSCSQTLNHNVMYWYQQKSSQAPKLLFHYYDKDFNNEADTPDNFQSRRPNTSFCFLDIRSPGLGDTAMYLCATSRPIPYNEKLFFGSGTQLSVL.

V and J are TRBV18 and TRBJ2-7; 8 bases align to TRBD2. Germline V gene lookup returns CDR1 KGHSH and CDR2 LQKENI. The CDR3 runs to 15 residues. V lost 0 bases and J lost 0; bases outside the gene matches: 1. This CDR3 reads CASSPPSGDSYEQYF. Written as DNA, the CDR3 is TGTGCCAGCTCACCACCTAGCGGGGACTCCTACGAGCAGTACTTC.

V usage is TRBV7-2 and J usage is TRBJ2-3, with D maybe TRBD1 (6 bases). Germline-derived CDR1 and CDR2 are SGHTA and FQGNSA. Trimming shortened V by 5 bases and J by 2 bases, and 14 bases separated the two germline ends. This CDR3 region has 15 residues. The CDR3 coding sequence is TGTGCCAGCAGCCCCAGGGGCTACATCACAGATACGCAGTATTTT. Encoded protein: CASSPRGYITDTQYF. Full variable domain (rest looked up from reference TRBV7-2 and TRBJ2-3): GAGVSQSPSNKVTEKGKDVELRCDPISGHTALYWYRQSLGQGLEFLIYFQGNSAPDKSGLPSDRFSAERTGGSVSTLTIQRTQQEDSAVYLCASSPRGYITDTQYFGPGTRLTVL.

The chain recombines TRBV2 with TRBJ2-1; D call uncertain. Germline-derived CDR1 and CDR2 are SNHLY and FYNNEI. With 6 bases removed from V and 4 bases from J, the gap between germline ends came to 7 bases. The CDR3 sequence is 12 residues long. The CDR3 nucleotides read TGTGCCAGCAGACCAAAATACAATGAGCAGTTCTTC. Amino acid sequence: CASRPKYNEQFF.

V usage is TRBV27 and J usage is TRBJ2-5, with 9 bases matching TRBD1. V shed 6 bases, J shed 5 bases, and the junction held 10 bases outside the gene matches. The CDR3 totals 15 residues. The germline CDR1 and CDR2 sequences are MNHEY and SMNVEV (reference sequence). The CDR3 loop reads CASSPRDRAPETQYF. The CDR3 DNA reads as TGTGCCAGCAGCCCCCGGGACAGGGCCCCGGAGACCCAGTACTTC.

CDR3 DNA sequence: TGTGCCAGCAGCCAAGGGGTGGTTGGTCGGGGGTACTACGAGCAGTACTTC. Translating gives CASSQGVVGRGYYEQYF. V gene TRBV4-2 combines with J gene TRBJ2-7; D is possibly TRBD2 (6 bases). The germline CDR1 and CDR2 sequences are LGHNA and YNFKEQ. The CDR3 has 17 amino acids. Trimming left V 1 base short and J 3 bases short, with 19 bases between.

This chain joins TRBV2 and TRBJ2-3; D might be TRBD1 (5 bases). CDR1 and CDR2 (germline): SNHLY, FYNNEI. The CDR3 is 14 residues long. The V and J ends lost 4 bases and 2 bases respectively, with 10 bases between them. The chain's CDR3 is CASSGGDVTDTQYF. CDR3 in DNA: TGTGCCAGCAGTGGGGGCGACGTCACAGATACGCAGTATTTT.

This clone is medium-sized by share. V gene TRBV7-9 combines with J gene TRBJ2-7, with D unclear. Germline CDR1 is SEHNR and CDR2 is FQNEAQ (reference sequence). The ends were cut back, 1 base at V and 3 bases at J, with 13 bases in the middle. This CDR3 region has 15 residues. CDR3 bases: TGTGCCAGCAGCTTAGGTTCAGGCAGGAACTACGAGCAGTACTTC. Its protein product is CASSLGSGRNYEQYF.

This clone appeared once. This chain connects TRBV2 to TRBJ2-2; 7 nucleotides line up with TRBD1. Trimming removed 6 bases from V and 1 base from J; junction bases left unmatched: 2. Germline CDR1 and CDR2: SNHLY and FYNNEI. The CDR3 length is 14 residues. The CDR3 DNA is TGTGCCAGCAGGGGACAGCGGAACACCGGGGAGCTGTTTTTT. Translating it yields CASRGQRNTGELFF. Supplemented by reference TRBV2 and TRBJ2-2, the full variable domain reads EPEVTQTPSHQVTQMGQEVILRCVPISNHLYFYWYRQILGQKVEFLVSFYNNEISEKSEIFDDQFSVERPDGSNFTLKIRSTKLEDSAMYFCASRGQRNTGELFFGEGSRLTVL.

In DNA form, the CDR3 reads TGTGCCAGCAGTTTATCATCAGGGAATCTGAACTCCTACAATGAGCAGTTCTTC. This translates into CASSLSSGNLNSYNEQFF. The chain employs TRBV28 and TRBJ2-1; D perhaps matches TRBD1 (5 bases). This CDR3 has 18 residues. V lost 1 base and J 0 bases, leaving 16 bases between the germline ends. Germline CDR1 is MDHEN and CDR2 is SYDVKM.

The gene calls are TRBV27 and TRBJ2-5; TRBD2 agrees at 10 bases. The J segment lost 1 base and the V segment lost 3 bases, leaving 8 bases of the junction unmatched. The CDR3 sequence is 17 residues long. The germline CDR1 and CDR2 sequences are MNHEY and SMNVEV (reference sequence). The CDR3 DNA reads as TGTGCCAGCAGTTTGCTAGCGGGAGATGGGATCCAAGAGACCCAGTACTTC. Amino acid sequence: CASSLLAGDGIQETQYF.

This clone occurred once. The J gene is TRBJ1-2, the V gene TRBV19, with TRBD1 matching over 8 bases. The CDR3 has 17 amino acids. With 3 bases clipped from V and 2 bases from J, the junction kept 11 bases outside the gene matches. Per the germline V gene, CDR1 is LNHDA and CDR2 is SQIVND (reference sequence). This CDR3 is CASSIWGRGQANYGYTF. Written as DNA, the CDR3 is TGTGCCAGTAGTATCTGGGGCAGGGGGCAGGCGAACTATGGCTACACCTTC.

The chain uses TRBV7-9 and TRBJ2-7, with 7 bases aligning to TRBD1. Germline V gene lookup returns CDR1 SEHNR and CDR2 FQNEAQ (reference sequence). There are 15 residues in the CDR3. The junction had 11 bases not matched to a gene; V was cut back by 3 bases and J by 6 bases. The CDR3, as DNA: TGTGCCAGCAGCTTGTGGACAGGCCAAAGGCTCGAGCAGTACTTC. It codes for CASSLWTGQRLEQYF.

J is TRBJ2-7 and V is TRBV7-9; D may be TRBD1 or TRBD2 (5 bases each). CDR3 length: 15 amino acids. V lost 5 bases, J lost 3 bases, and 17 bases lay in between. Germline-derived CDR1 and CDR2 are SEHNR and FQNEAQ (reference sequence). CDR3 DNA sequence: TGTGCCAGCAGCCCCACCCGGGACCCTTTCTACGAGCAGTACTTC. It encodes CASSPTRDPFYEQYF.

The J gene is TRBJ2-7, the V gene TRBV5-6; D is uncertain. Per germline, CDR1 SGHDT and CDR2 YYEEEE. The CDR3 covers 14 residues. V lost 2 bases and J 0 bases, leaving 9 bases between the germline ends. CDR3: CASSFYRSSYEQYF. The CDR3 DNA follows: TGTGCCAGCAGCTTTTATCGAAGCTCCTACGAGCAGTACTTC.

The genes are TRBV4-3 and TRBJ2-1; a weak D match, TRBD1 (5 bases). The CDR3 covers 14 residues. The germline gives CDR1 LGHNA, CDR2 YSLEER. Trimming took 1 base from V and 7 from J, leaving 11 bases between them. In DNA form, the CDR3 reads TGCGCCAGCAGCCAAGCTTTACAGGCAAATGAGCAGTTCTTC. It encodes CASSQALQANEQFF.

The CDR3 reads CASSAVTDTQYF. CDR3 sequence (DNA): TGTGCCAGCAGCGCCGTCACAGATACGCAGTATTTT. J is TRBJ2-3 and V is TRBV5-6; D unclear. CDR1 is SGHDT and CDR2 is YYEEEE in the germline V gene. The length of the CDR3 is 12 residues. V lost 4 bases and J 2 bases, leaving 5 bases between the germline ends.

This chain uses TRBV6-5 with TRBJ2-1, with 8 bases fitting TRBD2. From germline, CDR1 is MNHEY and CDR2 SVGAGI. The CDR3 covers 13 residues. Trimming at V came to 10 bases and at J to 7 bases, leaving 9 bases not matched to a gene. The CDR3 here is CAITGGRTNEQFF. Here the CDR3 DNA reads TGTGCCATCACTGGCGGGAGGACGAATGAGCAGTTCTTC.

V usage is TRBV14 and J usage is TRBJ2-7; weak D call: TRBD1 (5 bases). This CDR3 comprises 12 residues. Germline lookup yields CDR1 SGHDN and CDR2 FVKESK. Trimming removed 4 bases from V and 3 bases from J, with 7 bases in between. Here the CDR3 DNA reads TGTGCCAGCAGCCCAAGGGGCTACGAGCAGTACTTC. This sequence encodes CASSPRGYEQYF.

The chain employs TRBV4-3 and TRBJ2-7; D is uncertain. V was pared by 0 bases and J by 2 bases, with 17 bases between. The V gene's germline CDR1 is LGHNA and CDR2 YSLEER. This CDR3 comprises 17 residues. Here the CDR3 reads CASSQDFAGFLAYEQYF. For the CDR3, the DNA is TGCGCCAGCAGCCAAGATTTTGCAGGATTCCTTGCCTACGAGCAGTACTTC.